A selection of T cell receptor beta chains follows, all from one sample in a study of OX40 agonist ivuxolimab in advanced cancers. Assay used: immunoSEQ multiplex PCR; TCRdb lists only in-frame clones, some missing. The repertoire includes 65,000 to 85,000 clones, 85% to 95% of them detected once, and roughly 13% sits in the top ten. The source was CD4+ or CD8+ T cells sorted from blood, collected in a trial of the OX40 agonist ivuxolimab. The receptors stem from an adult with an advanced solid tumor such as melanoma, head and neck, liver or kidney cancer. CDR3s include the opening cysteine and the closing phenylalanine or tryptophan. Fields, in order: D gene, V gene, J gene, clone size, CDR3 DNA, CDR3 protein. A D gene is named only where the DNA matches it firmly. Some rows have no size entry. The others give once, few or many, or a class for an expanded clone.

>NA|TRBV7-9|TRBJ1-2|NA
TGTGCCAGCAGCTTAGAGTGGGATGGCTACACCTTC
CASSLEWDGYTF
>NA|TRBV19|TRBJ2-7|once
TGTGCCAGTAGTGGGGACACTTTGAACGAGCAGTACTTC
CASSGDTLNEQYF
>TRBD1|TRBV4-3|TRBJ2-1|NA
TGCGCCAGCAGCCAAGATAGGGGGACAGGGTTGGATGAGCAGTTCTTC
CASSQDRGTGLDEQFF
>TRBD1|TRBV27|TRBJ2-7|NA
TGTGCCAGCAGTTTCCTTGGGAGACAGGGGGTCCACGAGCAGTACTTC
CASSFLGRQGVHEQYF
>NA|TRBV5-6|TRBJ1-6|NA
TGTGCCAGCAGCTTGGAAGGCGCTGGCACCCTCCACTTT
CASSLEGAGTLHF
>NA|TRBV6-5|TRBJ2-2|once
TGTGCCAGCAGCCCCTTCACCGCGAACACCGGGGAGCTGTTTTTT
CASSPFTANTGELFF
>NA|TRBV11-2|TRBJ2-7|NA
TGTGCCAGCAGATACTCGGCCCTCGGGGACGAGCAGTACTTC
CASRYSALGDEQYF
>TRBD2|TRBV7-8|TRBJ2-1|NA
TGTGCCAGCAGCTTATATGTACTAGCGGGATACAATGAGCAGTTCTTC
CASSLYVLAGYNEQFF
>TRBD2|TRBV4-3|TRBJ2-2|NA
TGCGCCAGCAGCCAAGATTCGGGGGGTTACACCGGGGAGCTGTTTTTT
CASSQDSGGYTGELFF
>TRBD1|TRBV7-8|TRBJ1-4|once
TGTGCCAGCAGCGCATCCAGGGGGGGTTCTAATGAAAAACTGTTTTTT
CASSASRGGSNEKLFF
>NA|TRBV19|TRBJ2-7|NA
TGTGCCAGTAGTCAGGGACCCTACGAGCAGTACTTC
CASSQGPYEQYF
>NA|TRBV7-9|TRBJ1-4|NA
TGTGCCAGCAGCGCGACCGGGACACCCGAAAAACTGTTTTTT
CASSATGTPEKLFF
>NA|TRBV7-3|TRBJ2-2|NA
TGTGCCAGCAGCTCCCCGGGCAGGGGGGCGAACACCGGGGAGCTGTTTTTT
CASSSPGRGANTGELFF
>NA|TRBV19|TRBJ2-7|NA
TGTGCCAGTAGTCTAGGGCTTAAGACAGGTATTTACGAGCAGTACTTC
CASSLGLKTGIYEQYF
>NA|TRBV27|TRBJ2-7|NA
TGTGCCAGCAGTTTGTCACTAAACAGCCACGAGCAGTACTTC
CASSLSLNSHEQYF
>TRBD1|TRBV12-5|TRBJ1-3|NA
TGTGCTAGTGGTTTGGTATTAGGACAGGGATCGGGAGGAAACACCATATATTTT
CASGLVLGQGSGGNTIYF
>TRBD1|TRBV5-6|TRBJ2-1|NA
TGTGCCAGCAGCTTGGTTGGACAGGGGTCCAATGAGCAGTTCTTC
CASSLVGQGSNEQFF
>TRBD1|TRBV29-1|TRBJ1-2|NA
TGCAGCGTTGAAGACCTGACAGGGGGTTGGTATGGCTACACCTTC
CSVEDLTGGWYGYTF
>TRBD2|TRBV9|TRBJ2-1|NA
TGTGCCAGCAGCACCCCTAGCGGGGGGACGGACAATGAGCAGTTCTTC
CASSTPSGGTDNEQFF
>TRBD1|TRBV9|TRBJ1-1|NA
TGTGCCAGCAGCGCAGGGACAGGGACCATGAACACTGAAGCTTTCTTT
CASSAGTGTMNTEAFF
>NA|TRBV25-1|TRBJ1-3|NA
TGTGCCAGCACTCCAACGGGGGGCTACGGAAACACCATATATTTT
CASTPTGGYGNTIYF
>TRBD1|TRBV10-3|TRBJ2-5|NA
TGTGCCATCAGGGAGGGGACAGGGGGCATACGAGAGACCCAGTACTTC
CAIREGTGGIRETQYF
>TRBD2|TRBV7-3|TRBJ2-1|NA
TGTGCCAGCAGCTTAAATCCTAGCGGCACTAGTTACAATGAGCAGTTCTTC
CASSLNPSGTSYNEQFF
>TRBD2|TRBV6-5|TRBJ2-7|NA
TGTGCCAGCAGTTATAGACTAGCCTCCTACGAGCAGTACTTC
CASSYRLASYEQYF